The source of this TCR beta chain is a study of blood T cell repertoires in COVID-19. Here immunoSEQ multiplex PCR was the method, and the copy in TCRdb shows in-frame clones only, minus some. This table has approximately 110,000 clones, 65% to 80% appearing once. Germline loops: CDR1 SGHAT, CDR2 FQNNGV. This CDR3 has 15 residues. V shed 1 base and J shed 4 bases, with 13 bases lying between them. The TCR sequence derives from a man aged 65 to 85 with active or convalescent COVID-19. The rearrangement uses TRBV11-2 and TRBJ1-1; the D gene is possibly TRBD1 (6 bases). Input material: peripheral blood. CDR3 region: CASSLVAQGSTEAFF. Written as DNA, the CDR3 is TGTGCCAGCAGCTTAGTGGCGCAGGGGAGCACTGAAGCTTTCTTT.